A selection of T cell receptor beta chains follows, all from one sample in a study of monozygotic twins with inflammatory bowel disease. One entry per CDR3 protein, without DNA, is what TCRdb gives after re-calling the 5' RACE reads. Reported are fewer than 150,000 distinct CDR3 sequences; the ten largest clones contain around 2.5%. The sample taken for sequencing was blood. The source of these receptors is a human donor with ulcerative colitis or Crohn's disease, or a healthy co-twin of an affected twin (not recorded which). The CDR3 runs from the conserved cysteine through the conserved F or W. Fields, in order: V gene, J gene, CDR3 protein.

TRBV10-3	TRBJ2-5	CAISEGRDREETQYF
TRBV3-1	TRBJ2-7	CASSRFWGVEQYF
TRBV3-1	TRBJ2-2	CASSQVRQSTGELFF
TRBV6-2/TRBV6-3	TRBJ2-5	CAGSWNQETQYF
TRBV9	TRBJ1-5	CASSAKPVGYGAYSNQPQHF
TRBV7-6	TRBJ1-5	CASSPRTVGQPQNF
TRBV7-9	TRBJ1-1	CASSLGPQAEAFF
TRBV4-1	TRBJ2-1	CASSQSPRRLQQFF
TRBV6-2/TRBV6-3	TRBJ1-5	CASSKRGRSNQPQHF
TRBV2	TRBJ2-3	CASSVADFSTQYF
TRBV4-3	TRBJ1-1	CASSQDLWTLNTEAFF
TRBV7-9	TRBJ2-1	CASSLSTGTSGANEQFF
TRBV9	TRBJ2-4	CASSAGQELNIQYF
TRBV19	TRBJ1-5	CASSIYGDRSNQPQHF
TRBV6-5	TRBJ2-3	CASSYSRRGTDTQYF
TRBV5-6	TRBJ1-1	CASSLGQASTEAFF
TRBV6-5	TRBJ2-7	CASSYSGSRYYEQYF
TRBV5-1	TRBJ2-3	CASSLDIRDTTDTQYF
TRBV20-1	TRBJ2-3	CSARPTSITDTQYF
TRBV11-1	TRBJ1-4	CASSLGGEYIATNEKLFF
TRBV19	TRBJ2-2	CASSISPGQGSNTGELFF
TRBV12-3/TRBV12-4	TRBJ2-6	CASSWDRVSGANVLTF
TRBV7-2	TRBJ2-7	CASSQDLAGGREQYF
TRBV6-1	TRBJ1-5	CASSGTGNQPQHF
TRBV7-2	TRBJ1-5	CASSSDMIPNQPQHF
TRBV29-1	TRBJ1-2	CSVEVPRDRNLYGYTF
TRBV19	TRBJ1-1	CASSIREVYTEAFF
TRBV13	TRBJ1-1	CASSLGLWLNTEAFF
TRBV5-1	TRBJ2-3	CASSAGQGVRTDTQYF
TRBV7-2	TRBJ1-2	CASSLEYRGAGYTF
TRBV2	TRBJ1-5	CASHGTESSNQPQHF
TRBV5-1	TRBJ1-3	CASSLDWQVRNTIYF
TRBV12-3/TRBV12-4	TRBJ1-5	CASSRPTDQPQHF
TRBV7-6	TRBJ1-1	CASSLTGTANTEAFF
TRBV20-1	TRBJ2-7	CSATPQHGFYEQYF
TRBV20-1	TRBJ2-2	CSASRASGGAVDTGELFF
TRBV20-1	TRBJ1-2	CSAETGANYGYTF
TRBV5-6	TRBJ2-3	CASSLDLGGSTDTQYF
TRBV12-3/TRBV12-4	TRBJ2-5	CASSSIEGETQYF
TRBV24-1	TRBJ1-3	CATSDPTGSGNTIYF
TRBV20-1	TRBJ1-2	CSARDGRRQGAEGYTF
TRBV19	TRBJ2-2	CASSPPGTGQTGELFF
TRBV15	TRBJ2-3	CATKRDRGFADTQYF
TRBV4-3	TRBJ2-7	CASSQDLADSYEQYF
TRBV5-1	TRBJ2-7	CASSEPQGSYEQYF
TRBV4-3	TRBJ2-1	CASSRYWTVDNEQFF
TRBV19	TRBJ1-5	CATKSLTGATGYGQPQHF
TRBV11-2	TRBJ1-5	CASSLIEDQPQHF
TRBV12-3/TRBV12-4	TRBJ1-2	CASNYGGSNGYTF
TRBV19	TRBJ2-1	CASSIRQGWKFF
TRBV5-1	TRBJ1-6	CASSGQPGPGTLHF
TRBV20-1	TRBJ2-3	CSAGLAGSTGDTQYF